Listed below are T cell receptor beta chains from one sample, sequenced in a study of cytomegalovirus exposure and HLA in healthy donors. TCRdb keeps only in-frame clones here, not all; method: immunoSEQ multiplex PCR. Of approximately 190,000 clones in the sample, roughly 80% were seen once. Material: PBMCs. Receptors were obtained from a woman between 45 and 60 years old in good health and CMV-seropositive. The CDR3 runs from the conserved cysteine through the conserved F or W. A D gene is named only where the DNA matches it firmly. Expanded clones are given a class, and other clones once, few, many or no size at all.

V gene	clone size	D gene	J gene	CDR3 protein	CDR3 DNA
TRBV7-2	NA	NA	TRBJ2-7	CASSFSGVSYEQYF	TGTGCCAGCAGCTTTTCAGGGGTCTCCTACGAGCAGTACTTC
TRBV10-3	NA	TRBD2	TRBJ2-1	CAISEGTSGRAMNEQFF	TGTGCCATCAGTGAGGGGACTAGCGGGAGGGCCATGAATGAGCAGTTCTTC
TRBV30	NA	TRBD1	TRBJ1-5	CASGTGHQPQHF	TGTGCCTCGGGGACAGGGCATCAGCCCCAGCATTTT
TRBV23-1	few	TRBD2	TRBJ2-7	CASSRLDSGGPNPLEQYF	TGCGCCAGCAGTCGGCTCGATTCGGGGGGACCGAACCCTCTCGAGCAGTACTTC
TRBV5-6	NA	TRBD1	TRBJ2-5	CASSPGQGETQYF	TGTGCCAGCAGTCCTGGACAGGGCGAGACCCAGTACTTC
TRBV19	NA	NA	TRBJ1-1	CASSILSGNTEAFF	TGTGCCAGTAGTATTCTGTCGGGGAACACTGAAGCTTTCTTT
TRBV6-1	once	NA	TRBJ1-1	CASSEALSLVEAFF	TGTGCCAGCAGTGAAGCGCTGAGTTTGGTTGAAGCTTTCTTT
TRBV6-5	NA	NA	TRBJ2-5	CASSELGVQETQYF	TGTGCCAGCAGTGAACTTGGTGTCCAAGAGACCCAGTACTTC
TRBV7-9	few	TRBD2	TRBJ2-7	CASSLAAGLAGAEQYF	TGTGCCAGCAGCTTAGCCGCGGGGCTAGCGGGAGCCGAGCAGTACTTC
TRBV28	NA	TRBD1	TRBJ1-5	CASSSPTGGFQPQHF	TGTGCCAGCAGTTCCCCGACAGGGGGCTTTCAGCCCCAGCATTTT
TRBV27	NA	NA	TRBJ2-7	CASSLPWGLVGQYF	TGTGCCAGCAGTCTACCATGGGGCCTAGTTGGGCAGTACTTC
TRBV28	NA	NA	TRBJ1-1	CATDSPNTEAFF	TGTGCCACCGACTCCCCGAACACTGAAGCTTTCTTT
TRBV4-1	NA	NA	TRBJ2-2	CASSQEWRSTGELFF	TGCGCCAGCAGCCAAGAATGGCGGTCCACCGGGGAGCTGTTTTTT
TRBV5-1	NA	TRBD2	TRBJ2-3	CASSLNRGGIADTQYF	TGCGCCAGCAGCTTGAACCGGGGGGGAATAGCAGATACGCAGTATTTT
TRBV18	NA	TRBD2	TRBJ2-7	CASSIGLAGSYEQYF	TGTGCCAGCTCTATTGGACTAGCGGGGTCCTACGAGCAGTACTTC
TRBV6-6	NA	NA	TRBJ1-4	CASSLDSPPNEKLFF	TGTGCCAGCAGCCTCGACAGCCCCCCTAATGAAAAACTGTTTTTT
TRBV7-9	NA	NA	TRBJ1-5	CASSLRTDQPQHF	TGTGCCAGCAGCCTCCGGACAGATCAGCCCCAGCATTTT
TRBV7-9	once	NA	TRBJ2-7	CSSSLVQGGDYEQYF	TGTTCCAGCAGCTTAGTCCAGGGGGGAGACTACGAGCAGTACTTC
TRBV6-1	NA	TRBD1	TRBJ2-7	CASSANRGVRSYEQYF	TGTGCCAGCAGTGCTAACAGGGGAGTACGGTCCTACGAGCAGTACTTC
TRBV12-2	NA	NA	TRBJ2-7	CASRLAPREQYF	TGTGCAAGTCGCTTAGCCCCGCGGGAGCAGTACTTC
TRBV5-4	few	TRBD2	TRBJ2-3	CASSLSVTSGRWGTQYF	TGTGCCAGCAGCTTGTCCGTGACTAGCGGGAGATGGGGTACGCAGTATTTT
TRBV6-5	few	NA	TRBJ2-5	CASSSQGEETQYF	TGTGCCAGCAGCTCACAGGGAGAAGAGACCCAGTACTTC